The rows below give T cell receptor beta chains drawn from one sample of a study of T cell responses to AZD1222 COVID-19 vaccine. Using immunoSEQ multiplex PCR, the repertoire was profiled, and TCRdb retains in-frame clones only, with some absent. The sample includes 150,000 to 200,000 clones, more than 80% of them seen just once. Sequenced material: peripheral blood, taken on day 0 of AZD1222 vaccination. The source of these receptors is an adult in good health. The CDR3 runs from the conserved cysteine through the conserved F or W. A D gene is named only where the DNA matches it firmly. Some rows have no size entry. The others give once, few or many, or a class for an expanded clone.

V	size	J	D	CDR3	DNA
TRBV5-1	.	TRBJ2-3	.	CASRISDVETQYF	TGCGCCAGCAGAATCTCCGACGTTGAGACGCAGTATTTT
TRBV4-1	.	TRBJ1-1	TRBD1	CASSQDLEIGQANTEAFF	TGCGCCAGCAGCCAAGATCTTGAGATAGGACAGGCGAACACTGAAGCTTTCTTT
TRBV6-2/TRBV6-3	.	TRBJ1-1	.	CASSPQVMGASEAFF	TGTGCCAGCAGTCCCCAAGTGATGGGGGCAAGTGAAGCTTTCTTT
TRBV9	once	TRBJ1-1	TRBD1	CASRPTGGASAFF	TGTGCCAGCAGACCGACAGGGGGCGCATCGGCTTTCTTT
TRBV5-1	.	TRBJ1-6	.	CASSFGRGGGSGSPLHF	TGCGCCAGCAGCTTCGGCCGTGGGGGCGGTTCGGGTTCACCCCTCCACTTT
TRBV28	few	TRBJ2-3	TRBD1	CASSLLVTGVVTDTQYF	TGTGCCAGCAGTTTATTGGTGACAGGGGTTGTTACAGATACGCAGTATTTT
TRBV30	.	TRBJ1-6	.	CAWSVRGPGNNSPLHF	TGTGCCTGGAGTGTACGGGGACCCGGGAATAATTCACCCCTCCACTTT
TRBV5-4	.	TRBJ2-1	TRBD2	CASSWGGPDEQFF	TGTGCCAGCAGCTGGGGGGGTCCCGATGAGCAGTTCTTC
TRBV30	once	TRBJ2-1	TRBD2	CAWSVGSGRIYNEQFF	TGTGCCTGGAGTGTGGGTAGCGGGAGAATCTACAATGAGCAGTTCTTC
TRBV4-1	.	TRBJ1-1	TRBD1	CASSHPKYPGGNTEAFF	TGCGCCAGCAGCCACCCCAAATACCCAGGGGGGAACACTGAAGCTTTCTTT
TRBV5-1	.	TRBJ2-1	.	CASSLAARFSYNEQFF	TGCGCCAGCAGCTTGGCGGCGCGGTTCTCCTACAATGAGCAGTTCTTC
TRBV12-3/TRBV12-4	.	TRBJ1-1	.	CASSWAGPTEAFF	TGTGCCAGCAGTTGGGCCGGGCCCACTGAAGCTTTCTTT
TRBV12-3/TRBV12-4	few	TRBJ2-1	.	CASSSTSLAFF	TGTGCCAGCAGTTCGACCTCTCTGGCGTTCTTC
TRBV6-5	.	TRBJ2-1	.	CASGLWGSYNEQFF	TGTGCCAGCGGGTTATGGGGCTCCTACAATGAGCAGTTCTTC
TRBV11-2	.	TRBJ2-1	.	CASSFEGLWQFF	TGTGCCAGCAGCTTCGAAGGTCTGTGGCAGTTCTTC
TRBV7-9	.	TRBJ1-1	.	CASSSQAGGTEAFF	TGTGCCAGCAGCTCCCAAGCGGGGGGGACTGAAGCTTTCTTT
TRBV19	once	TRBJ2-2	.	CASNQGRSQAGELFF	TGTGCCAGTAACCAAGGGCGCTCCCAGGCCGGGGAGCTGTTTTTT
TRBV19	.	TRBJ1-2	.	CASSIEGNYGYTF	TGTGCCAGTAGTATTGAGGGTAACTATGGCTACACCTTC
TRBV27	.	TRBJ1-5	.	CASSTHRRNQPQHF	TGTGCCAGCAGTACTCACAGAAGGAATCAGCCCCAGCATTTT
TRBV7-2	few	TRBJ2-7	.	CASSLGTAGWEQYF	TGTGCCAGCAGCTTAGGGACTGCAGGATGGGAGCAGTACTTC
TRBV11-2	.	TRBJ1-1	.	CASSSTGKWTEAFF	TGTGCCAGCAGCTCCACGGGGAAGTGGACTGAAGCTTTCTTT
TRBV19	.	TRBJ2-3	.	CASSGDTQYF	TGTGCCAGTAGCGGAGATACGCAGTATTTT
TRBV10-3	.	TRBJ1-2	.	CAITMGGDIGYTF	TGTGCCATCACCATGGGCGGGGATATTGGCTACACCTTC
TRBV10-3	.	TRBJ1-1	.	CAVKTGNTEAFF	TGTGCCGTTAAGACAGGGAACACTGAAGCTTTCTTT
TRBV7-2	.	TRBJ1-1	.	CASRPGGAGEAFF	TGTGCCAGCAGGCCTGGAGGAGCGGGTGAAGCTTTCTTT
TRBV10-3	.	TRBJ2-7	.	CAISELQLGEQYF	TGTGCCATCAGTGAGTTACAGTTGGGCGAGCAGTACTTC
TRBV15	.	TRBJ1-5	.	CATSENSNQPQHF	TGTGCCACCAGCGAAAATAGCAATCAGCCCCAGCATTTT
TRBV6-5	once	TRBJ1-2	.	CASSYSPRATMSYTF	TGTGCCAGCAGTTACTCTCCCAGGGCAACGATGAGCTACACCTTC
TRBV6-5	once	TRBJ2-7	.	CASIGGRTYEQYF	TGTGCCAGCATTGGAGGGAGGACTTACGAGCAGTACTTC
TRBV20-1	.	TRBJ1-1	.	CSARGTEAFF	TGCAGTGCTAGAGGCACTGAAGCTTTCTTT
TRBV5-6	.	TRBJ1-2	TRBD1	CASSLAGTAFHGYTF	TGTGCCAGCAGCTTGGCCGGGACAGCTTTCCATGGCTACACCTTC